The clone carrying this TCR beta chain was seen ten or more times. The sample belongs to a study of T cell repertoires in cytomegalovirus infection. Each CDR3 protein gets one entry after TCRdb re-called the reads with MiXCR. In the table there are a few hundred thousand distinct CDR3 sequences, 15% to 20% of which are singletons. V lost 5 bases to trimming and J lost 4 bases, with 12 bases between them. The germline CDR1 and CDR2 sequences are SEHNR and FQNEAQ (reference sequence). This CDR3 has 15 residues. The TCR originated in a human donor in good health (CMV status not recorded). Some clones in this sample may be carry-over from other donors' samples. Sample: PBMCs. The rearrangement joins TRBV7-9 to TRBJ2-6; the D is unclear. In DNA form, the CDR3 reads TGTGCCAGCAGCCTCTGGGCCAGGGGGGCCAACGTCCTGACTTTC. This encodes CASSLWARGANVLTF. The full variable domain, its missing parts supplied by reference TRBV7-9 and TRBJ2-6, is DTGVSQNPRHKITKRGQNVTFRCDPISEHNRLYWYRQTLGQGPEFLTYFQNEAQLEKSRLLSDRFSAERPKGSFSTLEIQRTEQGDSAMYLCASSLWARGANVLTFGAGSRLTVL.